Below are 6 T cell receptor beta chains sequenced from a single sample in a study of blood T cell repertoires in COVID-19. The protocol was immunoSEQ multiplex PCR, while the TCRdb copy is restricted to in-frame clones and leaves out a portion. The sample contains about 53,000 clones, roughly four fifths of which appear only once. Sequenced sample: peripheral blood. The source of these receptors is a human donor in a cohort sampled during active COVID-19.

The chain has TRBV6-6 and TRBJ1-5; D remains unclear. V lost 5 bases, J lost 0 bases, and 8 bases lay in between. CDR3 length: 14 residues. Germline CDR1 is MNHNY and CDR2 is SVGAGI (reference sequence). CDR3 bases: TGTGCCAGCAGTGCCGGGAATAGCAATCAGCCCCAGCATTTT. Amino acids: CASSAGNSNQPQHF.

The chain joins TRBV6-6 to TRBJ1-4, with 8 positions matching TRBD1. Germline V lookup: CDR1 MNHNY, CDR2 SVGAGI (reference sequence). J lost 8 bases, V lost 4 bases, and 9 bases had no gene match. The CDR3 length is 15 residues. CDR3 nucleotide sequence: TGTGCCAGCAGTTCCACGGACAGGGAGGGAGAAAAACTGTTTTTT. As protein: CASSSTDREGEKLFF.

This chain connects TRBV7-2 to TRBJ2-7, with D tentatively TRBD2 (5 bases). Trimming left V 2 bases short and J 3 bases short, with 14 bases between. The CDR3 consists of 15 residues. Germline-derived CDR1 and CDR2 are SGHTA and FQGNSA. CDR3 protein: CASSLQSTTNYEQYF. For the CDR3, the DNA is TGTGCCAGCAGCTTACAGTCGACTACTAACTACGAGCAGTACTTC. The variable domain in full, completed from reference TRBV7-2 and TRBJ2-7, reads GAGVSQSPSNKVTEKGKDVELRCDPISGHTALYWYRQSLGQGLEFLIYFQGNSAPDKSGLPSDRFSAERTGGSVSTLTIQRTQQEDSAVYLCASSLQSTTNYEQYFGPGTRLTVT.

The genes are TRBV5-4 and TRBJ2-5; 10 nucleotides line up with TRBD2. V gave up 4 bases and J gave up 5 bases; unmatched junction bases: 8. The CDR3 consists of 15 residues. Germline CDR1 reads SGHNT; CDR2 reads YYREEE (reference sequence). CDR3: CASSPSGGAWETQYF. Written as DNA, the CDR3 is TGTGCCAGCAGCCCCAGCGGGGGGGCCTGGGAGACCCAGTACTTC.

The chain recombines TRBV25-1 with TRBJ2-2, with D possibly TRBD2 on 5 matching bases. CDR1 MGHDK and CDR2 SYGVNS come from the germline V gene. CDR3 size: 14 residues. The V end lost 6 bases, the J end lost 2 bases, and 10 bases lay between the germline ends. Written as DNA, the CDR3 is TGTGCCAGCAGACGGGGAGCCAACACCGGGGAGCTGTTTTTT. It specifies CASRRGANTGELFF.

The chain employs TRBV12-3 or TRBV12-4 and TRBJ1-1, with D possibly being TRBD1 (5 bases). Trimming took 5 bases from V and 9 from J, leaving 16 bases between them. The CDR3 has 13 amino acids. CDR3 sequence reads: CASSISPGRKAFF. The CDR3, as DNA: TGTGCCAGCAGTATTTCCCCAGGGCGGAAAGCTTTCTTT.